This TCR beta chain was captured by sequencing in a study of OX40 agonist ivuxolimab in advanced cancers. General study results and limits: Determination of antigen specificity was not performed for the expanded peripheral T cells.

Comments on this clone: Its target is not known.

TCRdb's copy holds only in-frame clones and misses some; the assay was immunoSEQ multiplex PCR. This table holds approximately 100,000 clones, less than 95% found once. CDR1 and CDR2 from the germline V gene are SGHRS and YFSETQ. The trim removed 0 bases at V and 5 bases at J, leaving 8 bases unmatched. The CDR3 spans 16 residues. The specimen was CD4+ or CD8+ T cells sorted from blood, collected in a trial of the OX40 agonist ivuxolimab. This chain uses TRBV5-1 with TRBJ2-3; TRBD2 agrees at 8 bases. This TCR was sampled from an adult with an advanced solid tumor such as melanoma, head and neck, liver or kidney cancer. CDR3 in DNA: TGCGCCAGCAGCTTGGCCGGGGGACTAGACGTAGATACGCAGTATTTT. It specifies CASSLAGGLDVDTQYF. Looking up the rest from reference TRBV5-1 and TRBJ2-3 gives the full variable domain: KAGVTQTPRYLIKTRGQQVTLSCSPISGHRSVSWYQQTPGQGLQFLFEYFSETQRNKGNFPGRFSGRQFSNSRSEMNVSTLELGDSALYLCASSLAGGLDVDTQYFGPGTRLTVL.